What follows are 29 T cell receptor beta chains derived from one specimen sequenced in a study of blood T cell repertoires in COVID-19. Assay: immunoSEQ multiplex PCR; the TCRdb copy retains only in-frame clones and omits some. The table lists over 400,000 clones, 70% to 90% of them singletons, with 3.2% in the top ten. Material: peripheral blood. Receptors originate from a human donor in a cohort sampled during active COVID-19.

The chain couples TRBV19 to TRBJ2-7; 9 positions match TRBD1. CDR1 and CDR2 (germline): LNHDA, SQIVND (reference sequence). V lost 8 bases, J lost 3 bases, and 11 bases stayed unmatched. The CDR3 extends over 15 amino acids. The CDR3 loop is CASSLSRTGDYEQYF. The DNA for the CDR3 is TGTGCCAGTTCCCTTAGCCGGACAGGGGACTACGAGCAGTACTTC. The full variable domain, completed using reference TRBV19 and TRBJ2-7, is DGGITQSPKYLFRKEGQNVTLSCEQNLNHDAMYWYRQDPGQGLRLIYYSQIVNDFQKGDIAEGYSVSREKKESFPLTVTSAQKNPTAFYLCASSLSRTGDYEQYFGPGTRLTVT.

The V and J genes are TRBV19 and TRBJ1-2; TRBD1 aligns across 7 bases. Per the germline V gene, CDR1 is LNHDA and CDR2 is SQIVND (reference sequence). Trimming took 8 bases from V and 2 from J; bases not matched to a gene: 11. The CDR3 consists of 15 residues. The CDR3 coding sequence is TGTGCCAGTCATCGACAGACAGGGCTCAACTATGGCTACACCTTC. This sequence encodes CASHRQTGLNYGYTF.

CDR3 bases: TGTGCCAGCAGTTACTACGGACAGGGATATTTCAATGAGCAGTTCTTC. It is translated as CASSYYGQGYFNEQFF. The rearrangement uses TRBV6-5 and TRBJ2-1, with 8 bases matching TRBD1. The ends lost 1 base at V and 6 bases at J; junction bases unmatched: 8. The CDR3 sequence is 16 residues long. Looked up from germline, CDR1 is MNHEY and CDR2 is SVGAGI.

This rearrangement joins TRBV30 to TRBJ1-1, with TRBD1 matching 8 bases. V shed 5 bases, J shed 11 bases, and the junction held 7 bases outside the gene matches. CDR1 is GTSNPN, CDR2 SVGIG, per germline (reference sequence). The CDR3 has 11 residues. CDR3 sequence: CAWGRGLRAFF. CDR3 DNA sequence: TGTGCCTGGGGCAGGGGGCTGCGTGCTTTCTTT.

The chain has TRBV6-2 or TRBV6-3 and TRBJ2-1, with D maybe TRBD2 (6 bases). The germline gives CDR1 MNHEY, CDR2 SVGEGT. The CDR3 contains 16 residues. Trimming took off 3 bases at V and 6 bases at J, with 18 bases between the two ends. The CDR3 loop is CASSYPDRLDANEQFF. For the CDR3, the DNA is TGTGCCAGCAGTTATCCCGACAGACTAGATGCCAATGAGCAGTTCTTC.

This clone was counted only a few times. CDR3 sequence reads: CAISLDRGAGPQHF. The CDR3 DNA follows: TGTGCCATCAGCCTAGACAGGGGCGCTGGGCCCCAGCATTTT. The rearrangement links TRBV10-3 to TRBJ1-5; 8 bases match TRBD1. The junction had 10 bases not matched to a gene; V was cut back by 6 bases and J by 9 bases. CDR1 and CDR2 (germline): ENHRY, SYGVKD. The CDR3 contains 14 residues.

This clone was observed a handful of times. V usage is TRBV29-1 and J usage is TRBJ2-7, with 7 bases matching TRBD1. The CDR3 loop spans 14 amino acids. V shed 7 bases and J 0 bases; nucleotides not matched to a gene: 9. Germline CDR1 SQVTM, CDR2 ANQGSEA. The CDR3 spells CSARDSLPSYEQYF. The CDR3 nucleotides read TGCAGCGCACGGGACAGCCTCCCCTCCTACGAGCAGTACTTC.

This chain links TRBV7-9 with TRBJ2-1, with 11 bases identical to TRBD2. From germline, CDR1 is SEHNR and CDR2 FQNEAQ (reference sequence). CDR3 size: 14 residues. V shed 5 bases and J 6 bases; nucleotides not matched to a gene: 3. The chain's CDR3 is CASSLGTSGNEQFF. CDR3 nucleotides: TGTGCCAGCAGCCTTGGGACTAGCGGCAATGAGCAGTTCTTC. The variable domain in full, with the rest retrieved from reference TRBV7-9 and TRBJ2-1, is DTGVSQNPRHKITKRGQNVTFRCDPISEHNRLYWYRQTLGQGPEFLTYFQNEAQLEKSRLLSDRFSAERPKGSFSTLEIQRTEQGDSAMYLCASSLGTSGNEQFFGPGTRLTVL.

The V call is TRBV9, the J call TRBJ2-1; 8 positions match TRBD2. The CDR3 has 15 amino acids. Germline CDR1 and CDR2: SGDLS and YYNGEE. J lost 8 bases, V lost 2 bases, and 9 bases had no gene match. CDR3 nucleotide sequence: TGTGCCAGCAGCGTGGCGGGAGGTATGGGTCATGAGCAGTTCTTC. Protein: CASSVAGGMGHEQFF.

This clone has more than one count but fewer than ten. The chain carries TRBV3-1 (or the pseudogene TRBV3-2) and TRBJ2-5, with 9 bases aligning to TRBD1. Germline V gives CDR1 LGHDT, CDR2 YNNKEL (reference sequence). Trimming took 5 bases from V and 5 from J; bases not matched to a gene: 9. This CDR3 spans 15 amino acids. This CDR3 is CASSRDREGSETQYF. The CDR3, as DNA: TGTGCCAGCAGCAGGGACAGGGAGGGGAGCGAGACCCAGTACTTC.

The CDR3 region has the DNA TGTGCCAGCAGAGGGGGGGCGAACTATGGCTACACCTTC. Residues: CASRGGANYGYTF. The chain uses TRBV9 and TRBJ1-2; tentative D call: TRBD1 (6 bases). Germline CDR1 reads SGDLS; CDR2 reads YYNGEE. V lost 5 bases, J lost 2 bases, and 10 bases lay in between. The CDR3 runs to 13 residues.

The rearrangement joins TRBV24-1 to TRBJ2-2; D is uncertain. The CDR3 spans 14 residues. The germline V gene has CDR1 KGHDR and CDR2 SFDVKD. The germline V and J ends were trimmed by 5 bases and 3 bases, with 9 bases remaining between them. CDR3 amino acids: CATSGRLDTGELFF. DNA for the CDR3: TGTGCCACCAGTGGGAGATTGGACACCGGGGAGCTGTTTTTT.

This CDR3 reads CASSLTDRVETQYF. The DNA of the CDR3 is TGTGCCAGCAGCTTGACGGACAGGGTAGAGACCCAGTACTTC. The V gene is TRBV5-5, the J gene TRBJ2-5, with 8 bases fitting TRBD1. V trimming: 1 base; J trimming: 4 bases; junction bases outside the gene matches: 3. The CDR3 totals 14 residues. The germline V gene encodes CDR1 SGHKS and CDR2 YYEKEE (reference sequence).

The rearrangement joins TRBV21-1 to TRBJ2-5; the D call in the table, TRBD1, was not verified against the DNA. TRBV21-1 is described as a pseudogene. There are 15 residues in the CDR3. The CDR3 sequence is CASSANSTGRKTQYF. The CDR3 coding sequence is TGTGCCAGCAGCGCGAATTCGACAGGGCGGAAGACCCAGTACTTC.

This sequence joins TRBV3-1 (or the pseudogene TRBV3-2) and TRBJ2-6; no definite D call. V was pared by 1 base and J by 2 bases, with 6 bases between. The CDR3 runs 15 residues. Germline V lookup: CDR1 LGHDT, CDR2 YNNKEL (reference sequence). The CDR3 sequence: CASSQGSAGANVLTF. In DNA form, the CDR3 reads TGTGCCAGCAGCCAAGGCAGTGCTGGGGCCAACGTCCTGACTTTC.

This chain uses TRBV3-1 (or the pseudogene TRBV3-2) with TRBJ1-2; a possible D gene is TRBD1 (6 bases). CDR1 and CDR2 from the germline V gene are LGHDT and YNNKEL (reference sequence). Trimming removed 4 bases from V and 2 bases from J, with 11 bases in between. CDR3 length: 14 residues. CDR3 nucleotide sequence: TGTGCCAGCAGCCCCAACAGGGTAAACTATGGCTACACCTTC. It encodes CASSPNRVNYGYTF.

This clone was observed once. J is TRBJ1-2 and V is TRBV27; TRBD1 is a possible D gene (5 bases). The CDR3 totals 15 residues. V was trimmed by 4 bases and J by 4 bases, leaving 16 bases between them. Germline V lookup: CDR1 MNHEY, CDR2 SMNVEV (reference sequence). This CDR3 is CASSSLRPGGYGYTF. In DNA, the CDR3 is TGTGCCAGCAGTTCCTTGAGGCCGGGGGGCTATGGCTACACCTTC.

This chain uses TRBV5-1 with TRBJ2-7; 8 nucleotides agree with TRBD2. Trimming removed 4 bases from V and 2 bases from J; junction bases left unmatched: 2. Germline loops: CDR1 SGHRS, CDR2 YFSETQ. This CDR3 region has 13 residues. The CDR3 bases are TGCGCCAGCAGCCCGGGGGGGGCCTACGAGCAGTACTTC. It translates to CASSPGGAYEQYF.

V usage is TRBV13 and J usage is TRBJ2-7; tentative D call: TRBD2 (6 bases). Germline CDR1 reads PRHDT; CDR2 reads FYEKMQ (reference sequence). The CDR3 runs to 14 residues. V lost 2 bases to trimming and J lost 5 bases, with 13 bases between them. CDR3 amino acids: CASSLYGSGNEQYF. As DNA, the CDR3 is TGTGCCAGCAGCTTATACGGGAGCGGTAACGAGCAGTACTTC.

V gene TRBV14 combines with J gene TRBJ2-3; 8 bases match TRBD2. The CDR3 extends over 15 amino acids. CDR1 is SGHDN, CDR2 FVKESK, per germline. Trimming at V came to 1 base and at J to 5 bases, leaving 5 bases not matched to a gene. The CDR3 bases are TGTGCCAGCAGCCAAGGCGGGAGGACTGTAGATACGCAGTATTTT. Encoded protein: CASSQGGRTVDTQYF.

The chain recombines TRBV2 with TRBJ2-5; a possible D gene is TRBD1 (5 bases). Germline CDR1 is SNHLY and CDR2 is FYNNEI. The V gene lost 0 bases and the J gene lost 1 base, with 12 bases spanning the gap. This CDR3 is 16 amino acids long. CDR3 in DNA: TGTGCCAGCAGTGAAGCGCTTTGGACAAGCCAAGAGACCCAGTACTTC. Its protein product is CASSEALWTSQETQYF.

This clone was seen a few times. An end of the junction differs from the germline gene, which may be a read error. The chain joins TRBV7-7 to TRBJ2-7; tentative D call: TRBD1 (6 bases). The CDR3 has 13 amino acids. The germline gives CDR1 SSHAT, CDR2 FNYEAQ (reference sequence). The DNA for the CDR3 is TGTGCTAGCAGCTTGGACAGACACAACGAGCAGTACTTC. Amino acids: CASSLDRHNEQYF.

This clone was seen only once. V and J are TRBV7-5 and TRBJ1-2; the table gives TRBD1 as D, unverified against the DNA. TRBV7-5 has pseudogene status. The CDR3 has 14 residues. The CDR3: CARSLRGRSSDVTF. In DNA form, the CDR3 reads TGTGCCAGAAGCTTAAGGGGCAGATCGTCGGACGTCACCTTC.

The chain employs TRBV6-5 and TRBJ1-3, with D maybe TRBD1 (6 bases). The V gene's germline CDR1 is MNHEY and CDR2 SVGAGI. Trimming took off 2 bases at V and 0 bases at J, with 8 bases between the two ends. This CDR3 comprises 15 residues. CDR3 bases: TGTGCCAGCAGTTACCAGGGGCTCTCTGGAAACACCATATATTTT. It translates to CASSYQGLSGNTIYF.

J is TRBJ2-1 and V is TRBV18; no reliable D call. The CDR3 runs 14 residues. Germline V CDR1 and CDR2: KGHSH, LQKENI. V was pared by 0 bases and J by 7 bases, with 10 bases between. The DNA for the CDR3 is TGTGCCAGCTCACCACCTACTGGGCCTAATGAGCAGTTCTTC. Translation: CASSPPTGPNEQFF.

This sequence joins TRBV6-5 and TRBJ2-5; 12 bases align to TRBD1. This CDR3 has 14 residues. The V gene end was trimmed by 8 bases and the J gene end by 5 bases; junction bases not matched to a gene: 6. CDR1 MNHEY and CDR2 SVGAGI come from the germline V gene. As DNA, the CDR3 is TGTGCCAGCGGGGACAGGGGGCGCGTGGAGACCCAGTACTTC. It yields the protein CASGDRGRVETQYF.

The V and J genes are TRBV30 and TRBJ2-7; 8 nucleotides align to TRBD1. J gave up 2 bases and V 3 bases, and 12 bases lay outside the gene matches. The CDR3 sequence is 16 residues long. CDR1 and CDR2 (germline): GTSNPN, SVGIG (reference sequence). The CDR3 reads CAWRGKDRVGAYEQYF. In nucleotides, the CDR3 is TGTGCCTGGAGGGGAAAGGACAGGGTGGGGGCCTACGAGCAGTACTTC.

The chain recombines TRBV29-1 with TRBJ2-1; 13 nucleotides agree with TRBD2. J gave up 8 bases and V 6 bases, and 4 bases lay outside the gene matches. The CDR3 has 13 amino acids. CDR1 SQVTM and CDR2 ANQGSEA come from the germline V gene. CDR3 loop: CSVRTSGSDEQFF. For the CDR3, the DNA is TGCAGCGTCAGGACTAGCGGGAGTGATGAGCAGTTCTTC.

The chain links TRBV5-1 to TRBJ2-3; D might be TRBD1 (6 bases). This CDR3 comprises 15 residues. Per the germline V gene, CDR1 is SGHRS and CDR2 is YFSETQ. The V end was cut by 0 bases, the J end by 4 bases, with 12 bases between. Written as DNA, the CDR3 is TGCGCCAGCAGCTTGGAAGGGGACAACCCAGATACGCAGTATTTT. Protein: CASSLEGDNPDTQYF.